This TCR beta chain was sequenced in a study of T cells in Graves' hyperthyroidism and ophthalmopathy. Study details: The blood sample was taken at first diagnosis, before treatment began.

TCR beta CDR3 regions were amplified from RNA transcripts. TCR CDR3 regions were first amplified by RT-PCR with HTBI primers. Each CDR3 protein is one row after TCRdb ran MiXCR on the multiplex PCR reads. Of 350,000 or so distinct CDR3 sequences in the sample, over 15% were seen once. The CDR3 has 14 amino acids. Germline values: CDR1 SGHRS, CDR2 YFSETQ. Trimming pared 0 bases from V and 2 bases from J, leaving 8 bases between. This TCR came from a woman aged 40 to 49 with Graves' ophthalmopathy. The J gene is TRBJ1-2, the V gene TRBV5-1; D not certain. The sequencing input was blood. CDR3 amino acids: CASSLEGRNYGYTF. The CDR3 nucleotides read TGCGCCAGCAGCTTGGAGGGCAGAAACTATGGCTACACCTTC.